This TCR beta chain was sequenced for a study of blood T cell repertoires in COVID-19 (dated by TCRdb to 2019 to 2021). Looking at the study overall: Collaborator samples came from the United States, Italy and Spain and covered acute and convalescent phases of COVID-19. A de-identified subject ID, COVID-19 status, age in years and sex were almost always included in the sample metadata. The repertoires were released in a freely available public database meant as a resource for research on the immune response to SARS-CoV-2. The material from the prospective study consisted of cDNA or gDNA derived from T cells, B-cell-depleted T cells, or PBMCs. The samples were drawn from two sources: the first 160 participants of the ongoing ImmuneRACE study, and fewer than 1,500 subjects contributed by 6 global collaborators. Where HLA class I and class II types were available, the types were taken from metadata supplied by the sample provider, not from assay-based typing. The dataset comprised deeply sampled blood TCRbeta repertoires from subjects exposed to, actively infected with, or recovered from COVID-19.

TCRbeta CDR3 regions were amplified from genomic DNA by means of the immunoSEQ Assay, a bias-controlled multiplex PCR. From the authors' description of their analysis: Nucleated cell counts per sample were estimated from amplification of reference gene primers within the assay. To quantify the absolute abundance of each unique TCRbeta CDR3 rearrangement, sequence reads were collapsed and filtered. For each sample, productive Simpson clonality was calculated by taking the square root of Simpson's diversity index across productive rearrangements. Imported from immuneACCESS, the table was reduced by TCRdb to in-frame sequences with V and J called. These copies leave out some clones; in studies compared against another copy, an unresolved V gene accounts for under half, and the cause of the remainder is not known. The V and J calls and clone size are taken from that table; D and trimming were inferred from the DNA. This sample comprises about 120,000 clones, roughly four fifths of them detected only once. Roughly a tenth of the sample is taken by the ten largest.

Each collaborating institution followed its own protocols to collect whole blood in K2EDTA tubes. For TCRbeta analysis, collaborators shipped samples as frozen whole blood, isolated PBMCs, or DNA extracted from either of those sample types. Including cysteine and phenylalanine, the CDR3 has 15 amino acids. The DNA shown is the 45-base CDR3, in frame from base 1. Per the germline V gene (reference sequence), LNHDA is the CDR1 and SQIVND is the CDR2. V and J are trimmed by 3 bases and 8 bases, and the gene matches miss 5 bases of the junction. Points on this clone: There is no known antigen for this receptor. No base qualities exist here, and no much larger clone lies one base off it.

General findings and caveats noted by the study authors: How much clinical and demographic metadata was included differed by source and by participant, and the metadata was provided uncurated.

Material: peripheral blood. The chain uses TRBV19 and TRBJ2-1; 12 junctional bases match TRBD2. This sequence was found in a human donor in a cohort sampled during active COVID-19. The nucleotide sequence is TGTGCCAGTAGTATCCTAGCGGGAGGGCGGTATGAGCAGTTCTTC. Its coded protein is CASSILAGGRYEQFF.